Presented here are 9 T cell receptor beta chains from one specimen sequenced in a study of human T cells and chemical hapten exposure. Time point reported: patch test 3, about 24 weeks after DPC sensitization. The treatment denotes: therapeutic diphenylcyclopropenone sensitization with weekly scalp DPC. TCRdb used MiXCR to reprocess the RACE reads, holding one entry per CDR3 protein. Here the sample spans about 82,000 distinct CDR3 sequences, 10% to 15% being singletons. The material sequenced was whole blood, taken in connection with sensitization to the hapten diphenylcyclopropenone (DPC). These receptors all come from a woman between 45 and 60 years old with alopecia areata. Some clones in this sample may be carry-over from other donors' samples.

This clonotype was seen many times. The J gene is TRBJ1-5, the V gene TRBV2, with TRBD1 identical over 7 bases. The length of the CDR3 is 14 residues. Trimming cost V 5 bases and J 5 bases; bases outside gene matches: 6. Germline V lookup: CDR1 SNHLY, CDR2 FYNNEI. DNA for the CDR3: TGTGCCAGCAGTATACAGGGGTTAGATCAGCCCCAGCATTTT. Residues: CASSIQGLDQPQHF. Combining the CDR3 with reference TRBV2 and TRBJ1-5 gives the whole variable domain EPEVTQTPSHQVTQMGQEVILRCVPISNHLYFYWYRQILGQKVEFLVSFYNNEISEKSEIFDDQFSVERPDGSNFTLKIRSTKLEDSAMYFCASSIQGLDQPQHFGDGTRLSIL.

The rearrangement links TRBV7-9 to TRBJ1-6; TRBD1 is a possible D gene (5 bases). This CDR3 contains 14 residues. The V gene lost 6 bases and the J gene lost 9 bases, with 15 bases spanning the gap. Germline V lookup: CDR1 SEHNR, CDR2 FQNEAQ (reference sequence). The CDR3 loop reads CASSSVGGGSPLHF. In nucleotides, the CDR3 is TGTGCCAGCAGTTCGGTGGGGGGTGGTTCACCCCTCCACTTT.

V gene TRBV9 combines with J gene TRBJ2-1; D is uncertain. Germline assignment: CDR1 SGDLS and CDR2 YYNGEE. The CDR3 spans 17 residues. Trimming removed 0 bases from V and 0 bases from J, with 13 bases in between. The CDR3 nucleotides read TGTGCCAGCAGCGTAGACCCAGTAAGGAGCTCCTACAATGAGCAGTTCTTC. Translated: CASSVDPVRSSYNEQFF.

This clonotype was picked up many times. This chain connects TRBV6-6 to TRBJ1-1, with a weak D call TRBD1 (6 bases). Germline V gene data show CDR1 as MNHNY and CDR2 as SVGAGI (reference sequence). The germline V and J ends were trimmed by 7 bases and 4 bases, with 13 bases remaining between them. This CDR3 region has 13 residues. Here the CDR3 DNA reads TGTGCCAGCAATACTAGACAGGCCACTGAAGCTTTCTTT. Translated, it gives CASNTRQATEAFF.

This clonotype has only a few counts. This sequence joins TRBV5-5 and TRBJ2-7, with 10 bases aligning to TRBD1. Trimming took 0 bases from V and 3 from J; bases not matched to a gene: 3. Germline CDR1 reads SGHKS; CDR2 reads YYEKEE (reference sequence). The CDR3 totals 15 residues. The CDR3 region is CASSLEDRGIYEQYF. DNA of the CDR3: TGTGCCAGCAGCTTGGAGGACAGGGGGATCTACGAGCAGTACTTC. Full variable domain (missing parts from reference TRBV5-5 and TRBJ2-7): DAGVTQSPTHLIKTRGQQVTLRCSPISGHKSVSWYQQVLGQGPQFIFQYYEKEERGRGNFPDRFSARQFPNYSSELNVNALLLGDSALYLCASSLEDRGIYEQYFGPGTRLTVT.

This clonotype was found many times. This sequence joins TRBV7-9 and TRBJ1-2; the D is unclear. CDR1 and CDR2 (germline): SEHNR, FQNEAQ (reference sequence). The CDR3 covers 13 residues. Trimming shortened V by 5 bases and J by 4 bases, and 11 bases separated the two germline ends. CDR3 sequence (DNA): TGTGCCAGCAGCCCGGACGGGCCCTATGGCTACACCTTC. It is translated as CASSPDGPYGYTF.

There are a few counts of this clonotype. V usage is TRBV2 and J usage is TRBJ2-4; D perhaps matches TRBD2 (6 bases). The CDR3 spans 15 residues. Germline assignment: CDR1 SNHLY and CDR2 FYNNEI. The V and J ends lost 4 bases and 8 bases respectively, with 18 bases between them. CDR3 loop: CASSATGTARDIQYF. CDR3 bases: TGTGCCAGCAGTGCGACCGGGACTGCGAGGGACATTCAGTACTTC. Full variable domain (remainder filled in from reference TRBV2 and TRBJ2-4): EPEVTQTPSHQVTQMGQEVILRCVPISNHLYFYWYRQILGQKVEFLVSFYNNEISEKSEIFDDQFSVERPDGSNFTLKIRSTKLEDSAMYFCASSATGTARDIQYFGAGTRLSVL.

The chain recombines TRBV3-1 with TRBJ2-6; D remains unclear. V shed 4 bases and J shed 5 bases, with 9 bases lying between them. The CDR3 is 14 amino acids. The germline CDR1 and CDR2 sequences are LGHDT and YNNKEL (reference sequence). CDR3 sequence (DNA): TGTGCCAGCAGCCTTCGTAGCTGGGCCAACGTCCTGACTTTC. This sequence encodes CASSLRSWANVLTF. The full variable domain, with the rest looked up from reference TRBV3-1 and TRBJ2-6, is DTAVSQTPKYLVTQMGNDKSIKCEQNLGHDTMYWYKQDSKKFLKIMFSYNNKELIINETVPNRFSPKSPDKAHLNLHINSLELGDSAVYFCASSLRSWANVLTFGAGSRLTVL.

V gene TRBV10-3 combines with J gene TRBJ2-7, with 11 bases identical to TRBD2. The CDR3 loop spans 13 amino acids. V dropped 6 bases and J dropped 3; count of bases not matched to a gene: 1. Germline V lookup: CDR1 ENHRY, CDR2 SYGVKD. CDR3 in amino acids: CAIRTSGVYEQYF. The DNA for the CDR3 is TGTGCCATCAGGACTAGCGGGGTCTACGAGCAGTACTTC.